This TCR beta chain originates from a study of T-cell reconstitution after alpha-beta-depleted transplantation in children. Findings and caveats of the study: A year post-transplant, T-cell counts and diversity derived mostly from newly produced T cells. Reportedly, alpha-beta T cells present about two months post-transplant originated from several hundred expanded clones of graft origin. There were some patients whose high TCRbeta diversity at day 60 came from surviving recipient T cells and thymic progenitors.

This sample's TCRbeta library carried unique molecular identifier barcodes. Via MiXCR, TCRdb re-called the PCR reads, giving one row per CDR3 protein. The sample lists approximately 500,000 distinct CDR3 sequences, more than 20% occurring once. Germline V gene sequence: CDR1 SGHRS, CDR2 YFSETQ. This CDR3 comprises 12 residues. V lost 0 bases and J lost 7, with 4 bases in between. Note on this clonotype: What it recognizes is unknown.

V usage is TRBV5-1 and J usage is TRBJ2-2; D is unclear. The sequence was obtained from a boy less than two years old with Wiskott-Aldrich syndrome, due to receive a stem cell transplant. The sample in question was PBMCs, obtained before TCRalphabeta/CD19-depleted stem cell transplant. The CDR3: CASSLDGGELFF. The CDR3 nucleotides read TGCGCCAGCAGCTTGGATGGCGGGGAGCTGTTTTTT.